The next 20 T cell receptor beta chains were all read from a single sample in a study of T cells in Graves' hyperthyroidism and ophthalmopathy. It was RNA transcripts that yielded the amplified TCR beta CDR3 regions. HTBI primers drove first-round RT-PCR of the TCR CDR3. TCRdb reprocessed the multiplex PCR reads via MiXCR and lists one record per CDR3 protein. Of hundreds of thousands of distinct CDR3 sequences in the sample, approximately 15% were seen once. Sequenced input: blood. The receptors shown here come from a woman in her thirties or forties with Graves' ophthalmopathy.

This clonotype was seen at least ten times. V gene TRBV19 combines with J gene TRBJ1-1; D is uncertain. Trimming cost V 6 bases and J 0 bases, with 14 bases left between them. The germline V gene has CDR1 LNHDA and CDR2 SQIVND (reference sequence). The CDR3 extends over 15 amino acids. DNA of the CDR3: TGTGCCAGTAGAGGACCGGGAAACATGAACACTGAAGCTTTCTTT. This codes for CASRGPGNMNTEAFF.

This clonotype showed up many times. The chain joins TRBV28 to TRBJ2-7; D not certain. The CDR3 loop spans 12 amino acids. V was clipped by 10 bases and J by 1 base, with 11 bases between them. Germline loops: CDR1 MDHEN, CDR2 SYDVKM. In nucleotides, the CDR3 is TGTGCCACCGTGACGACTTCCTACGAGCAGTACTTC. As protein: CATVTTSYEQYF.

Only a few counts were recorded for this clonotype. The J gene is TRBJ1-2, the V gene TRBV4-2, with D perhaps TRBD1 (5 bases). Germline V gene data show CDR1 as LGHNA and CDR2 as YNFKEQ. Trimming shortened V by 4 bases and J by 3 bases, and 12 bases separated the two germline ends. The CDR3 is 14 amino acids. In DNA, the CDR3 is TGTGCCAGCAGCCCCGGGTGGGGGGACTATGGCTACACCTTC. This codes for CASSPGWGDYGYTF.

This clonotype was seen repeatedly, ten times or more. This CDR3 reads CASSAGYDEAFF. CDR3 nucleotide sequence: TGTGCCAGCAGTGCAGGGTACGATGAAGCTTTCTTT. V usage is TRBV2 and J usage is TRBJ1-1; maybe TRBD1 (5 bases). V lost 4 bases and J lost 7, with 10 bases in between. Germline assignment: CDR1 SNHLY and CDR2 FYNNEI. The CDR3 length is 12 residues.

This chain connects TRBV14 to TRBJ1-1; the D is unclear. Deletions cut 0 bases from V and 6 bases from J, with 11 bases between. The CDR3 has 14 amino acids. Germline values: CDR1 SGHDN, CDR2 FVKESK. The CDR3 sequence is CASSQDWVTAEAFF. DNA of the CDR3: TGTGCCAGCAGCCAAGATTGGGTTACCGCTGAAGCTTTCTTT. The whole variable domain, filled in from reference TRBV14 and TRBJ1-1, reads EAGVTQFPSHSVIEKGQTVTLRCDPISGHDNLYWYRRVMGKEIKFLLHFVKESKQDESGMPNNRFLAERTGGTYSTLKVQPAELEDSGVYFCASSQDWVTAEAFFGQGTRLTVV.

This clonotype was seen a few times. The chain joins TRBV11-2 to TRBJ1-2, with unresolved D. The CDR3 covers 15 residues. Deletions cut 0 bases from V and 0 bases from J, with 8 bases between. Germline V gene lookup returns CDR1 SGHAT and CDR2 FQNNGV. The CDR3 DNA reads TGTGCCAGCAGCTTAGAGGCCCCCACTAACTATGGCTACACCTTC. As protein: CASSLEAPTNYGYTF.

This clonotype was recorded many times. The chain joins TRBV7-6 to TRBJ1-1; D remains ambiguous. This CDR3 spans 12 amino acids. Trimming cost V 5 bases and J 4 bases, with 8 bases left between them. The germline CDR1 and CDR2 sequences are SGHVS and FNYEAQ. The chain's CDR3 is CASSLPSTEAFF. CDR3 coding DNA: TGTGCCAGCAGCCTTCCAAGCACTGAAGCTTTCTTT.

This clonotype was seen many times. The V and J genes are TRBV18 and TRBJ2-5, with 7 nucleotides matching TRBD2. The CDR3 length is 14 residues. CDR1 is KGHSH, CDR2 LQKENI, per germline. Germline trimming cut 5 bases from V and 5 bases from J; bases unmatched to any gene: 8. CDR3 amino acids: CASSSGLVGETQYF. The CDR3, as DNA: TGTGCCAGCTCATCCGGACTAGTTGGCGAGACCCAGTACTTC.

This clonotype has ten or more counts. The V and J genes are TRBV19 and TRBJ1-1; D may be TRBD1 (6 bases). This CDR3 is 14 amino acids long. Per germline, CDR1 LNHDA and CDR2 SQIVND (reference sequence). Trimming stripped 3 bases from V and 7 bases from J, with 15 bases between. CDR3 sequence: CASSIAPQGGEAFF. The CDR3 region has the DNA TGTGCCAGTAGTATTGCTCCACAGGGAGGTGAAGCTTTCTTT. Drawing the rest from reference TRBV19 and TRBJ1-1, the complete variable domain is DGGITQSPKYLFRKEGQNVTLSCEQNLNHDAMYWYRQDPGQGLRLIYYSQIVNDFQKGDIAEGYSVSREKKESFPLTVTSAQKNPTAFYLCASSIAPQGGEAFFGQGTRLTVV.

This clonotype was seen only a few times. The gene calls are TRBV29-1 and TRBJ2-2; possible D gene TRBD1, 5 bases. Germline CDR1 is SQVTM and CDR2 is ANQGSEA. Trimming shortened V by 6 bases and J by 7 bases, and 21 bases separated the two germline ends. The CDR3 is made up of 15 amino acids. Written as DNA, the CDR3 is TGCAGCGTAAGGGATTCCCGGTCCCAGGGCGGGGAGCTGTTTTTT. Translating gives CSVRDSRSQGGELFF.

This chain joins TRBV28 and TRBJ2-7; D is ambiguous. The CDR3 length is 14 residues. Germline V gives CDR1 MDHEN, CDR2 SYDVKM. Trimming took off 2 bases at V and 5 bases at J, with 13 bases between the two ends. The CDR3 region has the DNA TGTGCCAGCAGTTTAGGCAGGTCCATCCACGAGCAGTACTTC. It specifies CASSLGRSIHEQYF. The full variable domain, rest sourced from reference TRBV28 and TRBJ2-7, is DVKVTQSSRYLVKRTGEKVFLECVQDMDHENMFWYRQDPGLGLRLIYFSYDVKMKEKGDIPEGYSVSREKKERFSLILESASTNQTSMYLCASSLGRSIHEQYFGPGTRLTVT.

In this sample, this clonotype turned up once. V gene TRBV6-1 combines with J gene TRBJ2-1; 8 bases line up with TRBD1. The CDR3 is 16 amino acids. Germline assignment: CDR1 MNHNS and CDR2 SASEGT. V was pared by 5 bases and J by 6 bases, with 12 bases of the junction left unmatched. CDR3 sequence: CASSPSDRVIVNEQFF. DNA for the CDR3: TGTGCCAGCAGTCCTTCGGACAGGGTAATTGTCAATGAGCAGTTCTTC.

This clonotype came up many times. V gene TRBV5-1 combines with J gene TRBJ1-5; D not certain. This CDR3 region has 13 residues. Per germline, CDR1 SGHRS and CDR2 YFSETQ. V gave up 0 bases and J gave up 3 bases, with 4 bases separating them. For the CDR3, the DNA is TGCGCCAGCAGCTTGGAGCTCAATCAGCCCCAGCATTTT. It is translated as CASSLELNQPQHF.

J is TRBJ2-7 and V is TRBV19, with D tentatively TRBD1 or TRBD2 (6 bases each). There are 13 residues in the CDR3. V was cut by 8 bases and J by 0 bases, with 11 bases left in between. Germline V lookup: CDR1 LNHDA, CDR2 SQIVND (reference sequence). The CDR3 sequence is CASGGPYSYEQYF. In DNA form, the CDR3 reads TGTGCCAGTGGGGGGCCATACTCCTACGAGCAGTACTTC.

This chain links TRBV12-3 or TRBV12-4 with TRBJ2-4; D is unclear. V gave up 1 base and J gave up 9 bases, with 10 bases separating them. The CDR3 is 13 amino acids. CDR3 nucleotide sequence: TGTGCCAGCAGTTTAGTGAATATGGTCATTCAGTACTTC. Its translation is CASSLVNMVIQYF.

The J gene is TRBJ2-7, the V gene TRBV6-1; 9 nucleotides match TRBD2. The CDR3 loop spans 15 amino acids. V trimming: 1 base; J trimming: 5 bases; junction bases outside the gene matches: 6. From germline, CDR1 is MNHNS and CDR2 SASEGT. CDR3: CASSEVPSGMHEQYF. The DNA of the CDR3 is TGTGCCAGCAGTGAAGTCCCTAGCGGGATGCACGAGCAGTACTTC.

This clonotype was counted at least ten times. The rearrangement joins TRBV27 to TRBJ1-5; D is unresolved. V gave up 2 bases and J gave up 4 bases, with 6 bases separating them. The CDR3 covers 13 residues. The germline gives CDR1 MNHEY, CDR2 SMNVEV (reference sequence). The CDR3 region is CASSLQENQPQHF. CDR3 nucleotides: TGTGCCAGCAGTTTACAGGAAAATCAGCCCCAGCATTTT.

The genes are TRBV28 and TRBJ1-1; TRBD1 is a possible D gene (6 bases). Germline values: CDR1 MDHEN, CDR2 SYDVKM. The CDR3 extends over 13 amino acids. This CDR3 reads CASLKQGWTEAFF. CDR3 coding DNA: TGTGCTAGCCTTAAACAGGGATGGACTGAAGCTTTCTTT. Combining the CDR3 with reference TRBV28 and TRBJ1-1 gives the whole variable domain DVKVTQSSRYLVKRTGEKVFLECVQDMDHENMFWYRQDPGLGLRLIYFSYDVKMKEKGDIPEGYSVSREKKERFSLILESASTNQTSMYLCASLKQGWTEAFFGQGTRLTVV.

This clonotype occurred many times. The V and J genes are TRBV28 and TRBJ1-1, with D uncertain. Germline V gene lookup returns CDR1 MDHEN and CDR2 SYDVKM. Trimming took 5 bases from V and 0 from J, leaving 7 bases between them. The CDR3 length is 13 residues. DNA of the CDR3: TGTGCCAGCAGTCCCCTCGTGAACACTGAAGCTTTCTTT. Amino acid sequence: CASSPLVNTEAFF.

This clonotype was found many times. This CDR3 reads CASSQDGGRAAEQYF. The CDR3 nucleotides read TGCGCCAGCAGCCAAGATGGCGGGAGGGCGGCCGAGCAGTACTTC. This rearrangement joins TRBV4-3 to TRBJ2-7; 9 bases match TRBD2. After removal of 0 bases from V and 6 bases from J, the junction contained 6 bases not matched to a gene. The CDR3 consists of 15 residues. The germline gives CDR1 LGHNA, CDR2 YSLEER.